The clone carrying this TCR beta chain came up once. These data are taken from a study of T cell changes during pregnancy in multiple sclerosis. TCRdb keeps only in-frame clones here, not all; method: immunoSEQ multiplex PCR. The data contain over 55,000 clones, roughly 90% of them singletons. CDR1 and CDR2 (germline): MNHNS, SASEGT. This CDR3 is built from 15 residues. With V trimmed by 5 bases and J by 1 base, 5 bases remained unmatched. This chain joins TRBV6-1 and TRBJ2-5; 9 bases are a match to TRBD1. The clonotype comes from a female donor with multiple sclerosis, enrolled in a pregnancy study. Here the sequenced sample was peripheral blood, taken in the first trimester of pregnancy. CDR3 coding DNA: TGTGCCAGCAGTCCACAGGGGGCGGGCCAAGAGACCCAGTACTTC. This codes for CASSPQGAGQETQYF.